Presented here are 23 T cell receptor beta chains from one specimen sequenced in a study of T-cell reconstitution after alpha-beta-depleted transplantation in children. Preparation of the TCRbeta library used unique molecular identifiers. TCRdb recomputed calls from the PCR reads with MiXCR, one row per CDR3 protein. The table includes over 550,000 distinct CDR3 sequences, over 9.5% detected once. Material: PBMCs from the stem cell graft donor, obtained from the stem cell graft. Receptor source: a human donor who donated a stem cell graft to a child with acute myeloid leukemia.

This chain links TRBV20-1 with TRBJ2-7, with D maybe TRBD1 (5 bases). This CDR3 has 15 amino acids. V gave up 3 bases and J gave up 1 base, with 16 bases separating them. Germline loops: CDR1 DFQATT, CDR2 SNEGSKA (reference sequence). The DNA of the CDR3 is TGCAGTGCTAGTGTGGGGCGTGGGATGTCCTACGAGCAGTACTTC. Translating it yields CSASVGRGMSYEQYF.

The table lists this clonotype with a few counts. The chain recombines TRBV12-3 or TRBV12-4 with TRBJ2-3; the match to TRBD2 covers 8 bases. Trimming removed 5 bases from V and 1 base from J; junction bases left unmatched: 8. CDR3 size: 16 residues. CDR3 loop: CASSPLSGSGTDTQYF. The CDR3 DNA follows: TGTGCCAGCAGTCCACTAAGCGGGAGTGGCACAGATACGCAGTATTTT.

Note on this clonotype: The junction shows a germline mismatch at one end, possibly a read error. V usage is TRBV20-1 and J usage is TRBJ1-1, with 8 bases aligning to TRBD1. The CDR3 length is 11 residues. The V gene's germline CDR1 is DFQATT and CDR2 SNEGSKA (reference sequence). The CDR3 is CIASQGGVAFF. Written as DNA, the CDR3 is TGCATTGCTTCACAGGGGGGGGTAGCTTTCTTT.

Comment on this clonotype: A single base separates this from a much larger clone, so it may be a read error. The chain employs TRBV7-3 and TRBJ2-1; no definite D call. CDR3 length: 15 amino acids. Trimming removed 7 bases from V and 7 bases from J, with 20 bases in between. Germline CDR1 reads SGHTA; CDR2 reads FQGTGA. The CDR3 sequence: CASNPPLTISNEQFF. The CDR3 DNA reads as TGTGCCAGCAACCCACCGTTGACGATCTCTAATGAGCAGTTCTTC.

The V call is TRBV20-1, the J call TRBJ1-4; 11 bases agree with TRBD1. The length of the CDR3 is 15 residues. After removal of 0 bases from V and 8 bases from J, the junction contained 5 bases not matched to a gene. CDR1 is DFQATT and CDR2 is SNEGSKA in the germline V gene (reference sequence). CDR3 region: CSARDDGTGGEKLFF. CDR3 DNA sequence: TGCAGTGCTAGAGATGACGGGACAGGGGGGGAAAAACTGTTTTTT.

This clonotype was counted between two and nine times. The gene calls are TRBV6-2 or TRBV6-3 and TRBJ2-7; D ambiguous. Germline lookup yields CDR1 MNHEY and CDR2 SVGEGT. Trimming pared 2 bases from V and 5 bases from J, leaving 16 bases between. This CDR3 region has 15 residues. This chain's CDR3 is CASSYRLKSNDEQYF. The CDR3 DNA reads TGTGCCAGCAGTTACCGACTTAAGAGTAACGACGAGCAGTACTTC.

The chain joins TRBV2 to TRBJ1-1, with TRBD1 as a possible D gene (6 bases). V was trimmed by 4 bases and J by 0 bases, leaving 9 bases between them. Germline values: CDR1 SNHLY, CDR2 FYNNEI. CDR3 size: 14 residues. For the CDR3, the DNA is TGTGCCAGCAGTGTAAACAGGGTGAACACTGAAGCTTTCTTT. This sequence encodes CASSVNRVNTEAFF. Full variable domain (missing parts from reference TRBV2 and TRBJ1-1): EPEVTQTPSHQVTQMGQEVILRCVPISNHLYFYWYRQILGQKVEFLVSFYNNEISEKSEIFDDQFSVERPDGSNFTLKIRSTKLEDSAMYFCASSVNRVNTEAFFGQGTRLTVV.

This clonotype was seen more than once but under ten times. The genes are TRBV11-2 and TRBJ1-5; no clear D gene. From germline, CDR1 is SGHAT and CDR2 FQNNGV. The V and J ends lost 1 base and 6 bases respectively, with 7 bases between them. The CDR3 consists of 13 residues. The CDR3: CASSLGVGQPQHF. CDR3 coding DNA: TGTGCCAGCAGCTTAGGGGTGGGTCAGCCCCAGCATTTT.

The sample holds many counts of this clonotype. The gene calls are TRBV27 and TRBJ2-5; 7 nucleotides match TRBD2. The CDR3 spans 15 residues. Germline CDR1 MNHEY, CDR2 SMNVEV (reference sequence). After removal of 5 bases from V and 2 bases from J, the junction contained 8 bases not matched to a gene. CDR3 nucleotide sequence: TGTGCCAGCAGTGCCCCCGGACTAGGTCAAGAGACCCAGTACTTC. This translates into CASSAPGLGQETQYF.

The table lists this clonotype with a few counts. V and J are TRBV7-2 and TRBJ2-7; D might be TRBD1 or TRBD2, each matching 6 bases. Germline CDR1 and CDR2: SGHTA and FQGNSA. The CDR3 has 15 amino acids. V was shortened by 4 bases and J by 3 bases, with 16 bases between the two germline ends. CDR3 sequence: CASSSQGGINYEQYF. CDR3 nucleotide sequence: TGTGCCAGCAGCTCACAGGGAGGAATTAACTACGAGCAGTACTTC.

In this sample, this clonotype turned up many times. Here the CDR3 reads CASSFRGITEAFF. The CDR3 DNA sequence: TGTGCCAGCAGTTTTAGGGGGATCACTGAAGCTTTCTTT. The J gene is TRBJ1-1, the V gene TRBV12-3 or TRBV12-4, with D possibly being TRBD1 (6 bases). This CDR3 is built from 13 residues. Trimming left V 3 bases short and J 4 bases short, with 9 bases between.

The rearrangement uses TRBV20-1 and TRBJ2-7; 7 bases match TRBD1. V lost 2 bases to trimming and J lost 2 bases; unmatched junction nucleotides: 6. The CDR3 is 14 residues long. Germline V gene sequence: CDR1 DFQATT, CDR2 SNEGSKA (reference sequence). The CDR3 bases are TGCAGTGCTAGACCGGTGGGACAGACCTACGAGCAGTACTTC. It translates to CSARPVGQTYEQYF.

This clonotype came up a few times. V is TRBV29-1 and J is TRBJ1-1; D is uncertain. Trimming pared 7 bases from V and 6 bases from J, leaving 15 bases between. This CDR3 comprises 12 residues. The germline V gene encodes CDR1 SQVTM and CDR2 ANQGSEA. The CDR3 region has the DNA TGCAGCGCTACCGATCGGGCCGCTGAAGCTTTCTTT. Its protein product is CSATDRAAEAFF.

The table lists this clonotype with a few counts. This CDR3 is CASSYLSYTGELFF. CDR3 bases: TGTGCCAGCAGTTACCTGAGTTACACCGGGGAGCTGTTTTTT. The chain recombines TRBV6-2 or TRBV6-3 with TRBJ2-2; D ambiguous. Deletions cut 2 bases from V and 3 bases from J, with 7 bases between. Germline V lookup: CDR1 MNHEY, CDR2 SVGEGT. The CDR3 is made up of 14 amino acids.

This sequence joins TRBV6-2 or TRBV6-3 and TRBJ1-2, with 8 positions matching TRBD1. CDR3 length: 13 amino acids. V lost 9 bases and J lost 3; bases outside the gene matches: 6. Germline V gene lookup returns CDR1 MNHEY and CDR2 SVGEGT. The CDR3 protein is CASPDRGDYGYTF. DNA of the CDR3: TGTGCCAGTCCCGACAGGGGAGACTATGGCTACACCTTC.

This clonotype has just a few counts. The chain combines TRBV30 with TRBJ2-1; 13 positions agree with TRBD2. The CDR3 spans 15 residues. Germline-derived CDR1 and CDR2 are GTSNPN and SVGIG (reference sequence). V lost 2 bases, J lost 8 bases, and 6 bases stayed unmatched. Written as DNA, the CDR3 is TGTGCCTGGAGTCCGGGACTAGCGGGGAGGGATGAGCAGTTCTTC. Translation gives CAWSPGLAGRDEQFF.

In its sample, this clonotype was seen many times. The rearrangement joins TRBV5-1 to TRBJ1-2; D is uncertain. CDR1 and CDR2 (germline): SGHRS, YFSETQ. The CDR3 spans 13 residues. The germline V and J ends were trimmed by 3 bases and 3 bases, with 9 bases remaining between them. Written as DNA, the CDR3 is TGCGCCAGCAGCTCTGACGGAGACTATGGCTACACCTTC. Translated, it gives CASSSDGDYGYTF.

This clonotype has more than one count but fewer than ten. The chain has TRBV27 and TRBJ2-1; 11 bases agree with TRBD2. CDR1 is MNHEY, CDR2 SMNVEV, per germline (reference sequence). The CDR3 is 16 residues long. The trim removed 4 bases at V and 7 bases at J, leaving 9 bases unmatched. CDR3 nucleotide sequence: TGTGCCAGCAGTTCCCCCCCGGGACTAGCGGAGAATGAGCAGTTCTTC. Amino acids: CASSSPPGLAENEQFF.

This clonotype was seen at least ten times. This chain uses TRBV7-8 with TRBJ2-3; tentatively, D is TRBD2 (6 bases). The V gene's germline CDR1 is SGHVS and CDR2 FQNEAQ. The V gene lost 0 bases and the J gene lost 3 bases, with 13 bases spanning the gap. The CDR3 length is 16 residues. The chain's CDR3 is CASSLAHAGTTDTQYF. CDR3 in DNA: TGTGCCAGCAGCTTAGCGCATGCGGGGACGACAGATACGCAGTATTTT.

The chain uses TRBV2 and TRBJ2-2; maybe TRBD2 (6 bases). V lost 5 bases and J 1 base, leaving 11 bases between the germline ends. The CDR3 runs 15 residues. Looked up from germline, CDR1 is SNHLY and CDR2 is FYNNEI. CDR3 nucleotides: TGTGCCAGCAGTCGACCGGGACTGAACACCGGGGAGCTGTTTTTT. Translating gives CASSRPGLNTGELFF.

The rearrangement uses TRBV20-1 and TRBJ2-5, with no clear D. V gave up 4 bases and J gave up 2 bases, with 11 bases separating them. The CDR3 loop spans 13 amino acids. Germline V lookup: CDR1 DFQATT, CDR2 SNEGSKA (reference sequence). The CDR3 region is CSAKGQLQETQYF. As DNA, the CDR3 is TGCAGTGCTAAAGGGCAACTACAAGAGACCCAGTACTTC.

Of note for this clonotype: A clone one base away is much larger, so this may be a read error. The V call is TRBV20-1, the J call TRBJ2-1, with D maybe TRBD1 (6 bases). Trimming pared 6 bases from V and 12 bases from J, leaving 24 bases between. The germline V gene has CDR1 DFQATT and CDR2 SNEGSKA (reference sequence). CDR3 size: 14 residues. The CDR3 reads CSANPTQGEKLQFF. The CDR3 DNA is TGCAGTGCCAACCCCACACAGGGAGAGAAGTTGCAGTTCTTC.

This clonotype was seen more than once but under ten times. The V call is TRBV4-2, the J call TRBJ2-2; 10 nucleotides match TRBD1. Looked up from germline, CDR1 is LGHNA and CDR2 is YNFKEQ. The CDR3 extends over 14 amino acids. V dropped 5 bases and J dropped 7; count of bases not matched to a gene: 4. CDR3 loop: CASSGGQGLGELFF. The CDR3, as DNA: TGTGCCAGCAGCGGGGGACAGGGGCTCGGGGAGCTGTTTTTT.